Listed below are T cell receptor beta chains from one sample, sequenced in a study of cytomegalovirus exposure and HLA in healthy donors. TCRdb keeps only in-frame clones here, not all; method: immunoSEQ multiplex PCR. The table lists roughly 100,000 clones, around 81% of them singletons. Material for sequencing was PBMCs. The receptors shown here come from a female donor in good health and CMV-seropositive. The conserved cysteine and the conserved F or W are not part of the CDR3 here. The order of the fields is V gene, J gene, CDR3 protein.

>TRBV7-9|TRBJ1-2
ASSLGAGTGFGYT
>TRBV5-1|TRBJ2-5
ASSLEGGTPQY
>TRBV4-1|TRBJ1-6
ASSWDRAVNSPLH
>TRBV7-9|TRBJ2-7
ASSAGLPTYEQY
>TRBV30|TRBJ2-5
AWSALKFGLRETQY
>TRBV6-1|TRBJ2-2
ASSEGTDTGELF
>TRBV7-6|TRBJ1-6
ASSLGGNSPLH
>TRBV2|TRBJ2-7
AKSLRQGAGFEQY
>TRBV6-5|TRBJ1-2
ASSYFGEGGGYT
>TRBV19|TRBJ2-1
ASGTGSYNEQF
>TRBV18|TRBJ2-7
ASSLKQIEQY
>TRBV29-1|TRBJ2-5
SVGGGQETQY
>TRBV5-4|TRBJ2-5
ASSLVGVGEQY
>TRBV9|TRBJ2-1
ASSVGLAAYEQF
>TRBV27|TRBJ2-3
ASSSPHRGTDTQY
>TRBV19|TRBJ1-2
ASSSPRYGYT
>TRBV6-5|TRBJ2-7
ASESPRVPYEQY
>TRBV28|TRBJ1-1
ASSLGTEAF
>TRBV6-4|TRBJ2-1
ASSVFGEQF
>TRBV11-2|TRBJ1-5
ASSLVNSNQPQH
>TRBV6-6|TRBJ1-1
ASWVRGQGTF
>TRBV28|TRBJ1-6
ASSNRDRGNSPLH
>TRBV14|TRBJ2-3
ASSPEGGGTDTQY
>TRBV6-5|TRBJ2-7
ASSLGQGYEQY
>TRBV19|TRBJ2-1
ASRDRGGASNEQF
>TRBV9|TRBJ2-2
ASSQVGLAGEETGELF
>TRBV6-6|TRBJ1-1
ASRSGAEAF
>TRBV5-1|TRBJ2-7
ASSLGQGGYEQY
>TRBV27|TRBJ2-2
ARGGGTSVNTGELF
>TRBV6-5|TRBJ1-4
ASSLGAYEKLF
>TRBV28|TRBJ1-4
ASSPNKGLGEKLF
>TRBV7-9|TRBJ2-7
ASSLGRVGYEQY
>TRBV28|TRBJ2-2
ASSSQTSGIGGTGELF
>TRBV2|TRBJ1-2
ASRQETGDGYT
>TRBV11-1|TRBJ2-1
ASSLVSGRVEEQF
>TRBV4-1|TRBJ1-4
ASSQDSGWDEKLF
>TRBV29-1|TRBJ1-1
SVDSRDRGLVGIEAF
>TRBV19|TRBJ2-7
ASKRDRPSYEQY
>TRBV25-1|TRBJ2-7
ASSVGQSYEQY
>TRBV5-1|TRBJ2-1
ASSFEGGLAGDNEQF
>TRBV19|TRBJ1-1
ASSMPTRSNTEAF
>TRBV5-1|TRBJ1-4
ASSLEGGATNEKLF
>TRBV12-5|TRBJ2-1
ASGSPNTEQF
>TRBV7-9|TRBJ2-7
ASSLEGAEQY
>TRBV30|TRBJ1-1
AWIRGAWTEAF
>TRBV4-2|TRBJ2-5
ASSEEPAGDETQY
>TRBV25-1|TRBJ1-4
ASSEEVYREEKLF
>TRBV19|TRBJ2-7
ASRQGLYEQY
>TRBV11-2|TRBJ2-1
ASSLGGYNEQF
>TRBV7-9|TRBJ1-2
ASSLPGGVFYGYT
>TRBV7-9|TRBJ1-1
ASTRYIPGTEAF
>TRBV19|TRBJ1-5
ASSIAVGGQPQH